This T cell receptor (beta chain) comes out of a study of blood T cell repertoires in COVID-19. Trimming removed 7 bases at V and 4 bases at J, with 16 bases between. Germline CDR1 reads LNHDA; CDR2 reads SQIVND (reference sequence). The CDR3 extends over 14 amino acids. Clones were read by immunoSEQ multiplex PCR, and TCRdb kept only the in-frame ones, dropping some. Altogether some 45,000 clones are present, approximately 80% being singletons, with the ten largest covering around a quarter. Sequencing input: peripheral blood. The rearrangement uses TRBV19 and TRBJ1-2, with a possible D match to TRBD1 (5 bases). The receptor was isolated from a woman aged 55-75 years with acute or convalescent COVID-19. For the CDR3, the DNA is TGTGCCAGTACCCCCTCTTGGGGCTCCTATGGCTACACCTTC. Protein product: CASTPSWGSYGYTF.